Sequencing of this T cell receptor beta chain was carried out in a study of blood T cell repertoires in COVID-19. Whole-study context: Spain, Italy and the United States supplied samples that represented acute and convalescent COVID-19. T cells, B-cell-depleted T cells, or PBMCs provided the cDNA or gDNA that served as material.

Method: immunoSEQ multiplex PCR; TCRdb's copy keeps in-frame clones and lacks some. The sample lists around 57,000 clones; around 88% were seen once. Unmatched junction bases numbered 9, after V lost 3 bases and J lost 7 bases. In germline, CDR1 is KGHSH, CDR2 LQKENI. The CDR3 loop spans 15 amino acids. The TCR sequence derives from an elderly woman with active COVID-19. The sample was peripheral blood. The V gene is TRBV18, the J gene TRBJ2-1; 7 bases are a match to TRBD1. CDR3 region: CASSPEGAPWNEQFF. As DNA, the CDR3 is TGTGCCAGCTCACCCGAGGGGGCGCCTTGGAATGAGCAGTTCTTC.